This T cell receptor beta chain originates from a study of blood T cell repertoires in COVID-19. CDR1 is PRHDT and CDR2 is FYEKMQ in the germline V gene (reference sequence). V lost 5 bases to trimming and J lost 4 bases; unmatched junction nucleotides: 5. The CDR3 totals 13 residues. TCRdb's copy holds only in-frame clones and misses some; the assay was immunoSEQ multiplex PCR. The table has 250,000 to 300,000 clones, around nine tenths seen once. This TCR derives from a woman aged 50 to 60 who had been exposed to COVID-19. The chain employs TRBV13 and TRBJ2-7, with 7 bases identical to TRBD1. Sequencing was performed on PBMCs or T cells enriched from blood (not recorded which). The CDR3 spells CASSHGQVYEQYF. CDR3 nucleotides: TGTGCCAGCAGCCACGGACAGGTGTACGAGCAGTACTTC.